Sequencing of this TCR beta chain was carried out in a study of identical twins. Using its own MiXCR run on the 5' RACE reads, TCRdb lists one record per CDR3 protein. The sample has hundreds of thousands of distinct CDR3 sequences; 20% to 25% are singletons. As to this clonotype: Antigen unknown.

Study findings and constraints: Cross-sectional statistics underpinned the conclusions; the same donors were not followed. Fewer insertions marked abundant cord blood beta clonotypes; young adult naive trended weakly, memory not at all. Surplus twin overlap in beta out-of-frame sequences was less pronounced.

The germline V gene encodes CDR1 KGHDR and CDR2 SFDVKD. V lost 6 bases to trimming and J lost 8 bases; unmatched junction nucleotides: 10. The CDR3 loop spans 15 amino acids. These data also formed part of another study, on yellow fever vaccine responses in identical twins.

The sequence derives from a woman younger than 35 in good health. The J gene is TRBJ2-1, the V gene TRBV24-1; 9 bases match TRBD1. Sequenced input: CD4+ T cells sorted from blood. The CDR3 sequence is CATSLRTGARDEQFF. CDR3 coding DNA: TGTGCCACCAGTTTGCGGACAGGGGCTCGTGATGAGCAGTTCTTC.